This TCR beta chain derives from a study of shared clonotypes between healthy human individuals. Every immunoSEQ plate was one replicate of a subset's evenly spread DNA. Using immunoSEQ multiplex PCR, the repertoire was profiled, and TCRdb retains in-frame clones only, with some absent. Of hundreds of thousands of clones in the sample, around 96% were seen once. General study points: It was anticipated that sequencing depth would influence how many clonotypes donors shared.

The germline V gene encodes CDR1 LNHNV and CDR2 YYDKDF (reference sequence). The CDR3 has 17 amino acids. V trimming: 0 bases; J trimming: 7 bases; junction bases outside the gene matches: 8. It was CD45RO-negative cells, positively selected for CCR7, that made up naive CD8 cells, with terminally differentiated effector memory CD45RA+ cells excluded. The healthy adult donors were HIV-negative and reported no recent acute infections or vaccinations. A remark on this clone: No antigen is known for it.

The chain combines TRBV15 with TRBJ2-1; 11 bases are shared with TRBD2. The sequence derives from a woman in her thirties in good health. Sequenced input: naive CD8+ T cells sorted from blood. The CDR3 here is CATSRDRRLAGWNEQFF. CDR3 coding DNA: TGTGCCACCAGCAGAGATCGGAGACTAGCGGGATGGAATGAGCAGTTCTTC.